This T cell receptor (beta chain) emerged from a study of T-cell reconstitution after alpha-beta-depleted transplantation in children (dated by TCRdb to about 2016). About the full investigation: The study quantitatively tracked T-cell immune reconstitution after TCRalphabeta/CD19-depleted allogeneic hematopoietic cell transplantation in children using TCR repertoire profiling. What the research found in general, with its limitations: In some patients, the high TCRbeta diversity seen at day 60 was put down to recipient T cells and intrathymic progenitors that had survived conditioning. The frequencies of hyperexpanded clones fell over the following months, and after one year, T-cell counts and TCRbeta diversity were mostly attributed to newly produced T cells. The apparently early recovery of alphabetaT-cell counts about two months after transplant reportedly depended on only several hundred rapidly expanded clones that came from non-depleted graft cells.

Regarding this clonotype: What this receptor recognizes is not known. No base-level quality is on record; no much larger clone is a single base apart.

Reading the label with the study, this specimen's treatment or condition is: allogeneic hematopoietic cell transplantation with graft depleted of TCRalphabeta T cells and CD19 B cells. The transplant recipients were children given TCRalphabeta/CD19-depleted allogeneic hematopoietic cell grafts. Reading the germline V gene (reference sequence) gives CDR1 LGHDT and CDR2 YNNKEL. The V end gives up 3 bases and the J end 4 bases, leaving 10 bases in the junction not matched to a gene. The CDR3 contains 16 residues, cysteine and phenylalanine counted. Solely the CDR3 DNA is kept, with 48 bases framed from the first base. Libraries were prepared through PCR. TCRdb lists the instrument as Illumina HiSeq 2500. TCR library preparation used molecular barcoding, with unique molecular identifiers applied to normalize quantification of the TCRbeta repertoire. TCRdb reprocessing: public reads trimmed at Q25 with fastp, clones called with MiXCR, in-frame beta chains kept. Rows are combined by CDR3 protein, so each entry shows the most common genes and DNA. In all, the sample holds approximately 980,000 distinct CDR3 sequences, and 25% to 30% of those were seen once. The ten largest make up under 30% of the sample.

The chain was built from TRBV3-1 and TRBJ1-1; the central 8 bases match TRBD1. Material: PBMCs, mostly from graft donor cells, obtained 360 days after TCRalphabeta/CD19-depleted stem cell transplant. The clonotype was recovered from a boy in the first two years of life who had a stem cell transplant for SCID, so the T cells may come from the graft donor. The sequence in DNA is TGTGCCAGCAGCCACATGCGAAGAGACAGGGGCACTGAAGCTTTCTTT. Its translation is CASSHMRRDRGTEAFF.